The rows below give T cell receptor beta chains drawn from one sample of a study of shared clonotypes between healthy human individuals. Some clones are missing from TCRdb's copy, which holds only in-frame ones; the method was immunoSEQ multiplex PCR. The sample lists about 770,000 clones, just under 75% occurring once. Sequencing input: memory CD4+ T cells sorted from blood. Receptors were obtained from a woman younger than 45 in good health. CDR3s include the opening cysteine and the closing phenylalanine or tryptophan.

CDR3aa	len	v_gene	j_gene
CASSLAPRANEQFF	14	TRBV5-1	TRBJ2-1
CASSLSTVVDIQYF	14	TRBV5-1	TRBJ2-4
CASSVLAGERETQYF	15	TRBV6-1	TRBJ2-5
CASSLDRRQGNSPLHF	16	TRBV11-2	TRBJ1-6
CASSKHTGTDYGYTF	15	TRBV6-1	TRBJ1-2
CASSLTGRGGGEQYF	15	TRBV7-3	TRBJ2-7
CASSQSTRGLPQHF	14	TRBV23-1	TRBJ1-5
CASSIGPASTDTQYF	15	TRBV5-1	TRBJ2-3
CATHPTGTANEKLFF	15	TRBV19	TRBJ1-4
CASRRGSGANVLTF	14	TRBV19	TRBJ2-6
CASSRDLVAFF	11	TRBV28	TRBJ1-1
CAWRRGNTYEQYF	13	TRBV30	TRBJ2-7
CASSEWGSGPYEQYF	15	TRBV28	TRBJ2-7
CASSLGTGLQKLFF	14	TRBV6-6	TRBJ1-4
CASTPGRGEEAFF	13	TRBV4-1	TRBJ1-1
CASRDPDRVQPQHF	14	TRBV2	TRBJ1-5
CAWRGPGGSYNEQFF	15	TRBV30	TRBJ2-1
CASSEGTWKSEQYF	14	TRBV6-4	TRBJ2-7
CASSAFGVGSTEAFF	15	TRBV2	TRBJ1-1
CASSSPPSEQYF	12	TRBV5-1	TRBJ2-7
CASRKDTRRETQYF	14	TRBV6-5	TRBJ2-5
CASSQFGAGEQFF	13	TRBV5-1	TRBJ2-1
CASSLGTSWTYNEQFF	16	TRBV5-1	TRBJ2-1
CASRDPGASGSYEQYF	16	TRBV2	TRBJ2-7
CASSQDPGQRYEQYF	15	TRBV4-2	TRBJ2-7
CASSQGGGFLGYTF	14	TRBV4-1	TRBJ1-2
CAWSVGGTGNTIYF	14	TRBV30	TRBJ1-3
CASSYPGGGELFF	13	TRBV6-5	TRBJ2-2
CASSKQGEDNQPQHF	15	TRBV5-1	TRBJ1-5
CASSLANMLSHPGDEQYF	18	TRBV7-9	TRBJ2-7
CASSLGMGQRGYTGELFF	18	TRBV7-6	TRBJ2-2
CASTGREGPYEQYF	14	TRBV2	TRBJ2-7
CASSLQGVAETQYF	14	TRBV27	TRBJ2-5
CASSHAHGGVAGSVDTQYF	19	TRBV4-1	TRBJ2-3
CSVVGTGDSGANVLTF	16	TRBV29-1	TRBJ2-6
CASSLGLPSYNEQFF	15	TRBV27	TRBJ2-1
CASSQVSSSSYNEQFF	16	TRBV4-1	TRBJ2-1
CASSPRSGSNYGYTF	15	TRBV18	TRBJ1-2
CASRDRPGPSYEQYF	15	TRBV6-1	TRBJ2-7
CASSGGLYNEQFF	13	TRBV14	TRBJ2-1
CASSYWTGNEQYF	13	TRBV6-5	TRBJ2-7
CASSYSGPGAGQPQHF	16	TRBV6-5	TRBJ1-5
CASSRTSLGETQYF	14	TRBV7-2	TRBJ2-5
CASSGAGGEQFF	12	TRBV10-1	TRBJ2-1